A selection of T cell receptor beta chains follows, all from one sample in a study of blood T cell repertoires in COVID-19. Measured with immunoSEQ multiplex PCR; TCRdb has only the in-frame clones, and not every one. The sample lists 310,000 or so clones; around four fifths were seen once. The material sequenced was peripheral blood. These receptors were collected from a woman between 50 and 59 years old with acute or convalescent COVID-19. The CDR3 runs from the conserved cysteine through the conserved F or W. The D gene is left open where the match is weak. The size of a clone is reported for some rows only, either as once, few or many, or as a class for expanded clones.

V	size	D	J	DNA	CDR3
TRBV5-6	NA	TRBD2	TRBJ2-7	TGTGCCAGCAGCTTGGCCGGGGCGGGAGACCCCTACGAGCAGTACTTC	CASSLAGAGDPYEQYF
TRBV27	few	TRBD2	TRBJ2-7	TGTGCCAGCATCGGGCTCGCGGGAGTTTCCTACGAGCAGTACTTC	CASIGLAGVSYEQYF
TRBV3-1/TRBV3-2	NA	NA	TRBJ1-3	TGTGCCAGTGGTCCCGAGGGCACCATATATTTT	CASGPEGTIYF
TRBV3-1/TRBV3-2	few	TRBD1	TRBJ1-4	TGTGCCAGCAGCCAAGATGTTGCGCAGACAGGGGCAACTAATGAAAAACTGTTTTTT	CASSQDVAQTGATNEKLFF
TRBV7-9	once	NA	TRBJ2-1	TGTGCCAGCAGGAGTACAGATCGGGGTTACAATGAGCAGTTCTTC	CASRSTDRGYNEQFF
TRBV5-1	NA	TRBD1	TRBJ1-1	TGCGCCAGCAGCTCGGACAGGGGGCTCCGCAACACTGAAGCTTTCTTT	CASSSDRGLRNTEAFF
TRBV6-5	NA	NA	TRBJ1-2	TGTGCCAGCAGTCCCGGAGGGAACTATGGCTACACCTTC	CASSPGGNYGYTF
TRBV27	NA	TRBD1	TRBJ1-4	TGTGCCAGCAGTTTGCGCCGGGGACAGGCCGGGGGTGAAAAACTGTTTTTT	CASSLRRGQAGGEKLFF
TRBV6-5	few	TRBD2	TRBJ2-2	TGTGCCACCCAGCGGGAGGGCCTGAGCACCGGGGAGCTGTTTTTT	CATQREGLSTGELFF
TRBV15	NA	NA	TRBJ2-1	TGTGCCACCAGCAGAGGTCCCACAGGGCTGGCGTACGAGCAGTTCTTC	CATSRGPTGLAYEQFF
TRBV4-1	NA	TRBD1	TRBJ2-5	TGCGCCAGCAGCCGAGGTGCAGGGGGTTTTTCCCAAGAGACCCAGTACTTC	CASSRGAGGFSQETQYF
TRBV5-4	NA	NA	TRBJ1-2	TGTGCCAGCAGCTTAGATCAACAGGGAGGGGGTGGCTACACCTTC	CASSLDQQGGGGYTF
TRBV9	NA	NA	TRBJ1-2	TGTGCCAGCAGCATACAGGGCGGGGGCTACACCTTC	CASSIQGGGYTF
TRBV3-1/TRBV3-2	NA	TRBD2	TRBJ2-5	TGTGCCAGCAGCCGGGCCGCGGGAGGGCGGGAAGAGACCCAGTACTTC	CASSRAAGGREETQYF
TRBV2	NA	NA	TRBJ2-1	TGTGCCAGCAGTGGGGGTCTGGGCGGGGCGAATAATGAGCAGTTCTTC	CASSGGLGGANNEQFF
TRBV3-1/TRBV3-2	NA	TRBD1	TRBJ2-2	TGTGCCAGCAGCCTACGGACAGGGGGCCAAACCGGGGAGCTGTTTTTT	CASSLRTGGQTGELFF
TRBV6-5	once	TRBD2	TRBJ2-2	TGTGCCAGCTTAGGACTAGCGGGGGCCGGGGAGCTGTTTTTT	CASLGLAGAGELFF
TRBV30	NA	TRBD1	TRBJ1-4	TGTGCCTGGAGGGACAGGCGGCAGAATGAAAAACTGTTTTTT	CAWRDRRQNEKLFF
TRBV2	few	NA	TRBJ1-5	TGTGCCAGCAGTGTAATCCGCAGGGAACAGCCCCAGCATTTT	CASSVIRREQPQHF
TRBV7-9	NA	NA	TRBJ1-1	TGTGCCAGCAGCTTAGAAGGCAGGCCGATGAACACTGAAGCTTTCTTT	CASSLEGRPMNTEAFF
TRBV7-2	NA	NA	TRBJ2-1	TGTGCCAGCAGCTCCTCCTCCTACAATGAGCAGTTCTTC	CASSSSSYNEQFF
TRBV6-5	NA	NA	TRBJ1-2	TGTGCCAGCAGTTACGGGCCGAACTATGGCTACACCTTC	CASSYGPNYGYTF
TRBV9	once	NA	TRBJ2-3	TGTGCCAGCAGCGTAGCAGACACAGATACGCAGTATTTT	CASSVADTDTQYF
TRBV11-2	NA	NA	TRBJ1-3	TGTGCCAGCAGCCTAACTCAAATCTCTGGAAACACCATATATTTT	CASSLTQISGNTIYF
TRBV16	NA	NA	TRBJ1-5	TGTGCCAGCAGCCGATCAAGGGAGTATAGCAATCAGCCCCAGCATTTT	CASSRSREYSNQPQHF
TRBV24-1	many	NA	TRBJ1-1	TGTGCCACCAGTGCCGGAGGTGAAGCTTTCTTT	CATSAGGEAFF
TRBV27	few	TRBD1	TRBJ2-1	TGTGCCAGCAGTCCCGCCGGGACAGGTGTTCATGAGCAGTTCTTC	CASSPAGTGVHEQFF
TRBV10-3	NA	TRBD2	TRBJ2-7	TGTGCCATCAGTGAGAGCGGGACTAGCGGGAGAGAAACCTACGAGCAGTACTTC	CAISESGTSGRETYEQYF
TRBV27	NA	NA	TRBJ1-2	TGTGCCAGCAGTAGTCTCGCTTCGGGGTACGGCTATGGCTACACCTTC	CASSSLASGYGYGYTF
TRBV3-1/TRBV3-2	NA	TRBD1	TRBJ1-3	TGTGCCAGCAGGCAACAGGGGGCCTCTGGAAACACCATATATTTT	CASRQQGASGNTIYF
TRBV27	NA	NA	TRBJ2-1	TGTGCCAGCAGTACGGACAGTTCTACCTACAATGAGCAGTTCTTC	CASSTDSSTYNEQFF
TRBV2	NA	NA	TRBJ1-3	TGTGCCAGCAGTGGGGAAGGGAGAGGAAACACCATATATTTT	CASSGEGRGNTIYF
TRBV6-2/TRBV6-3	NA	TRBD1	TRBJ2-2	TGTGCCAGCAGTCCCCAGACCGGGACAGAGAACACCGGGGAGCTGTTTTTT	CASSPQTGTENTGELFF
TRBV5-4	NA	TRBD1	TRBJ2-2	TGTGCCAGCAGCTCGGGACAGGGAGCGGGTTTGGCCGGGGAGCTGTTTTTT	CASSSGQGAGLAGELFF
TRBV15	NA	NA	TRBJ1-2	TGTGCCACCAGCAGAGATTTGGTAGAGAGCTATGGCTACACCTTC	CATSRDLVESYGYTF
TRBV5-1	NA	TRBD1	TRBJ1-1	TGCGCCAGCAGCGAACGGACAGGGGTTCTGAACACTGAAGCTTTCTTT	CASSERTGVLNTEAFF
TRBV7-9	NA	TRBD1	TRBJ1-4	TGTGCCAGCAGCCCAACAGGGGGCGATAATGAAAAACTGTTTTTT	CASSPTGGDNEKLFF
TRBV5-8	NA	NA	TRBJ1-1	TGTGCCAGCAGCTCGTTTAGCTTGGTTGAAGCTTTCTTT	CASSSFSLVEAFF
TRBV5-4	NA	NA	TRBJ2-5	TGTGCCAGCAGCTTGAAGTGGGGGCGGAGCCGATCTTGGGAGACCCAGTACTTC	CASSLKWGRSRSWETQYF
TRBV7-2	NA	NA	TRBJ1-1	TGTGCCAGCAGCTTAGTAGGGACAAGACCAGACACTGAAGCTTTCTTT	CASSLVGTRPDTEAFF
TRBV7-9	NA	NA	TRBJ2-2	TGTGCCAGCAGCTTGGGGGCGGGGGACACCGGGGAGCTGTTTTTT	CASSLGAGDTGELFF
TRBV12-5	NA	NA	TRBJ1-1	TGTGCTAGTGGTTTGGACACACACCTAGGACGGGAAAATATGGACACTGAAGCTTTCTTT	CASGLDTHLGRENMDTEAFF
TRBV7-2	NA	NA	TRBJ2-2	TGTGCCAGCAGCTTAACGCCAAGCCTTGGGGAGCTGTTTTTT	CASSLTPSLGELFF
TRBV19	NA	NA	TRBJ1-2	TGTGCCAGTAGTATAGATCCTACAGGCGGATATGGCTACACCTTC	CASSIDPTGGYGYTF
TRBV6-1	once	NA	TRBJ2-3	TGTGCCAGCAGTGAATTCAGGGGATCTACAGATACGCAGTATTTT	CASSEFRGSTDTQYF
TRBV9	once	NA	TRBJ2-2	TGTGCCAGCAGCGTAGGTGGGAGTAACACCGGGGAGCTGTTTTTT	CASSVGGSNTGELFF
TRBV11-2	NA	NA	TRBJ1-2	TGTGCCAGCAGCCATGGGGACGGGAGGGGCTACACCTTC	CASSHGDGRGYTF
TRBV11-1	NA	NA	TRBJ1-1	TGTGCCAGCAGCTTAAGTTGGCAGGGGTACACTGAAGCTTTCTTT	CASSLSWQGYTEAFF
TRBV29-1	NA	NA	TRBJ1-4	TGCAGCGTTGCTGGGGAGTCAAATGAAAAACTGTTTTTT	CSVAGESNEKLFF
TRBV6-5	few	NA	TRBJ1-2	TGTGCCAGCGGGCCGGGGGGCAGCCCGAATTATGGCTACACCTTC	CASGPGGSPNYGYTF
TRBV9	NA	TRBD1	TRBJ2-5	TGTGCCAGCAACCCATTCCCGATGGGACAGGGGGAGACCCAGTACTTC	CASNPFPMGQGETQYF
TRBV11-2	many	NA	TRBJ1-1	TGTGCCAGCAGCCCGGGACACAACACTGAAGCTTTCTTT	CASSPGHNTEAFF
TRBV20-1	once	NA	TRBJ1-5	TGCAGTGCTAGTGTCAGGGGCGCATCAACGGCTCAGCCCCAGCATTTT	CSASVRGASTAQPQHF
TRBV10-3	once	TRBD2	TRBJ2-7	TGTGCCATCTCTCCTAGCGGGAGCTACGAGCAGTACTTC	CAISPSGSYEQYF
TRBV7-9	NA	TRBD2	TRBJ2-7	TGTGCCAGCAGCTCCCCCGAGACTAGCGGGGCCTACGAGCAGTACTTC	CASSSPETSGAYEQYF